This TCR beta chain was documented in a study of shared clonotypes between healthy human individuals. Study outcomes and limitations: Sharing of clonotypes among donors was expected to vary with sequencing depth. Having only a few donors restricted how much genetic and exposure-history diversity was captured.

The method was immunoSEQ multiplex PCR; TCRdb's version includes in-frame clones alone and lacks a portion of them. Of about 600,000 clones listed, around 76% are singletons. This clone was counted once. As yet, its antigen is unknown. This TCR derives from a woman between 40 and 55 years old in good health. Some clones in this sample may be carry-over from other donors' samples. The sequenced sample consisted of PBMCs.

The CDR3 reads CASSLPSPTGANVLTF. The CDR3 DNA is TGTGCCAGCAGTCTCCCCTCGCCGACTGGGGCCAACGTCCTGACTTTC. The V and J genes are TRBV5-4 and TRBJ2-6, with D hard to call. The CDR3 totals 16 residues. Germline values: CDR1 SGHNT, CDR2 YYREEE (reference sequence). V was cut by 5 bases and J by 2 bases, with 14 bases left in between.